This TCR beta chain was identified in a study of shared clonotypes between healthy human individuals. On this clone itself: What it recognizes is unknown.

CDR1 is MGHRA and CDR2 is YSYEKL in the germline V gene. The CDR3 extends over 17 amino acids. Trimming took 4 bases from V and 4 from J; bases not matched to a gene: 12. Terminally differentiated effector memory CD45RA+ cells were excluded from the naive CD8 cells, which were CD45RO-negative and positively selected for CCR7. Per the original data handling: Filtering differed since immunoSEQ provided only junctions, with no quality scores. The table came from immunoSEQ multiplex PCR; TCRdb's copy has only in-frame clones and leaves some out. The DNA gave D and trimming, while V, J and clone size come from that table. The sample gives about 2 million clones, roughly 95% of which show up once; less than 1.5% is in the top ten. Broader study findings: Rarefaction gave evidence that sorted-subset sequencing remained incomplete despite large depth. Compared with clonotypes that all four donors shared, non-shared clonotypes had lower generation probabilities.

This clonotype was obtained from a young man in good health. The specimen was naive CD8+ T cells sorted from blood. The rearrangement joins TRBV4-1 to TRBJ2-7; 11 nucleotides line up with TRBD2. The CDR3 nucleotides read TGCGCCAGCAGCCCAGTTCTAGCGGGGGGAAGCTCTTACGAGCAGTACTTC. It codes for CASSPVLAGGSSYEQYF.